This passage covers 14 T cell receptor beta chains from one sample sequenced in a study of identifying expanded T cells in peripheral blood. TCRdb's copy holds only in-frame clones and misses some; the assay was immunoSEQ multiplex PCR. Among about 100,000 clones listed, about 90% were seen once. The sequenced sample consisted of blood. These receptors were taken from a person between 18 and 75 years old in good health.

The CDR3 nucleotides are TGTGCCAGCAGCCAATCAAATTTGCAAGAGACCCAGTACTTC. The encoded protein is CASSQSNLQETQYF. This chain uses TRBV16 with TRBJ2-5; D gene unclear. CDR1 is KGHSY, CDR2 FQNENV, per germline. The CDR3 runs to 14 residues. V lost 0 bases to trimming and J lost 2 bases, with 7 bases between them.

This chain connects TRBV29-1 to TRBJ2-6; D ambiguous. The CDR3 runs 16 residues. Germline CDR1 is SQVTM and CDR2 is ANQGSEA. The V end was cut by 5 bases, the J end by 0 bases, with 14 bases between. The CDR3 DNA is TGCAGCGTTCTCCGATCACTGCACTCTGGGGCCAACGTCCTGACTTTC. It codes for CSVLRSLHSGANVLTF.

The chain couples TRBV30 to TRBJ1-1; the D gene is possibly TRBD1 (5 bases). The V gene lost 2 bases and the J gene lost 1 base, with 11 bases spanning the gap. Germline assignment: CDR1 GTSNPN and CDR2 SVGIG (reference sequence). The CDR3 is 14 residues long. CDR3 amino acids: CAWSSLGPNTEAFF. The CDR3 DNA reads TGTGCCTGGAGTAGCCTGGGGCCGAACACTGAAGCTTTCTTT. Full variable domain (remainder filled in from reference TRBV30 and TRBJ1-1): SQTIHQWPATLVQPVGSPLSLECTVEGTSNPNLYWYRQAAGRGLQLLFYSVGIGQISSEVPQNLSASRPQDRQFILSSKKLLLSDSGFYLCAWSSLGPNTEAFFGQGTRLTVV.

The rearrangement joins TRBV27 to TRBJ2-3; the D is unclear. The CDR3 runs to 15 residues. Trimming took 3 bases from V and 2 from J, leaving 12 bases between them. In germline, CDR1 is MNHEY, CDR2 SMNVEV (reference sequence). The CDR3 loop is CASSFSQQHTDTQYF. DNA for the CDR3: TGTGCCAGCAGTTTTTCACAGCAACACACAGATACGCAGTATTTT.

CDR3 nucleotide sequence: TGTGCCAGCAGCGAGACCCAGGGGGCCAGGGATGAGCAGTTCTTC. Translated, it gives CASSETQGARDEQFF. The chain recombines TRBV9 with TRBJ2-1; 8 bases are a match to TRBD1. This CDR3 is 15 amino acids long. With 3 bases clipped from V and 8 bases from J, the junction kept 10 bases outside the gene matches. CDR1 and CDR2 (germline): SGDLS, YYNGEE.

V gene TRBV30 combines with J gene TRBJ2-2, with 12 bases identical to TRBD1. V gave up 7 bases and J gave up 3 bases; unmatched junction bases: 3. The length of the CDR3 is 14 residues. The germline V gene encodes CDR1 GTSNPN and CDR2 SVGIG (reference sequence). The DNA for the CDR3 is TGTGCCTTGGGACAGGGGGCCTACACCGGGGAGCTGTTTTTT. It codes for CALGQGAYTGELFF. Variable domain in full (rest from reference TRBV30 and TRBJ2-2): SQTIHQWPATLVQPVGSPLSLECTVEGTSNPNLYWYRQAAGRGLQLLFYSVGIGQISSEVPQNLSASRPQDRQFILSSKKLLLSDSGFYLCALGQGAYTGELFFGEGSRLTVL.

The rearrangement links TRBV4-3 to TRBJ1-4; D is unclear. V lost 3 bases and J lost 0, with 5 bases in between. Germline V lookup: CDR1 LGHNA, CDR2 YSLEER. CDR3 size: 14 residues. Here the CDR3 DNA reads TGCGCCAGCAGCCACGTTGCAACTAATGAAAAACTGTTTTTT. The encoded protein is CASSHVATNEKLFF.

CDR3 protein: CASRPQGSSRGITGELFF. The CDR3 DNA reads TGTGCCAGCAGACCCCAGGGGTCCAGCAGGGGGATCACCGGGGAGCTGTTTTTT. The V call is TRBV5-6, the J call TRBJ2-2; 7 bases align to TRBD1. Germline lookup yields CDR1 SGHDT and CDR2 YYEEEE. The V and J ends lost 5 bases and 4 bases, in that order; junction bases with no gene match: 17. The CDR3 is 18 amino acids. The full variable domain, in which reference TRBV5-6 and TRBJ2-2 provide the parts outside the CDR3, is DAGVTQSPTHLIKTRGQQVTLRCSPKSGHDTVSWYQQALGQGPQFIFQYYEEEERQRGNFPDRFSGHQFPNYSSELNVNALLLGDSALYLCASRPQGSSRGITGELFFGEGSRLTVL.

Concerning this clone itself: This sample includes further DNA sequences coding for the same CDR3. The CDR3 nucleotides read TGTGCCAGCTCACCGGACAGTTACAATGAGCAGTTCTTC. Encoded protein: CASSPDSYNEQFF. The chain has TRBV18 and TRBJ2-1; a possible D gene is TRBD1 (6 bases). Trimming took off 3 bases at V and 4 bases at J, with 7 bases between the two ends. The CDR3 runs to 13 residues. Per the germline V gene, CDR1 is KGHSH and CDR2 is LQKENI.

CDR3 coding DNA: TGTGCCAGCAGTGGAGTCGGGGCTAATGAAAAACTGTTTTTT. Its protein is CASSGVGANEKLFF. The chain carries TRBV25-1 and TRBJ1-4; D not resolved. Germline CDR1 and CDR2: MGHDK and SYGVNS. V was trimmed by 4 bases and J by 3 bases, leaving 9 bases between them. The CDR3 has 14 residues.

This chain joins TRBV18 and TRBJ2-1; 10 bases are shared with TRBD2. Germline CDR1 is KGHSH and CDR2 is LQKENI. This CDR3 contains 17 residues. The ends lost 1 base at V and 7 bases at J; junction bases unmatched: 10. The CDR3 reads CASSPRGSLAGVNEQFF. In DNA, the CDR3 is TGTGCCAGCTCACCACGAGGTAGTCTAGCGGGGGTGAATGAGCAGTTCTTC. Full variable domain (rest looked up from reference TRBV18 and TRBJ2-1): NAGVMQNPRHLVRRRGQEARLRCSPMKGHSHVYWYRQLPEEGLKFMVYLQKENIIDESGMPKERFSAEFPKEGPSILRIQQVVRGDSAAYFCASSPRGSLAGVNEQFFGPGTRLTVL.

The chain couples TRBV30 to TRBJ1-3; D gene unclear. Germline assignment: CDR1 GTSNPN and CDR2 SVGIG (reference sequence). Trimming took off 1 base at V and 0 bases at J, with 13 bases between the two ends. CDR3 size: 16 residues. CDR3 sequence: CAWSGLWSLSGNTIYF. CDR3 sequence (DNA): TGTGCCTGGAGTGGACTTTGGAGTCTCTCTGGAAACACCATATATTTT.

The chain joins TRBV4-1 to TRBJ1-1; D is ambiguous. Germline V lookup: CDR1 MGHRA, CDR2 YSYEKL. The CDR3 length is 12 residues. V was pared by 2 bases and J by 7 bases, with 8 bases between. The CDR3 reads CASSQYAGEAFF. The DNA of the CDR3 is TGCGCCAGCAGCCAATATGCCGGTGAAGCTTTCTTT.

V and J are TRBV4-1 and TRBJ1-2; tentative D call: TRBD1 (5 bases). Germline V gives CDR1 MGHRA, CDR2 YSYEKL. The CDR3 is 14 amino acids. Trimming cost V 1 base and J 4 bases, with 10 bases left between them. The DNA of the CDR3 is TGCGCCAGCAGCCAAGGTTACGGGACCTATGGCTACACCTTC. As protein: CASSQGYGTYGYTF.